This T cell receptor beta chain came from a study of immune characterization of retroperitoneal liposarcoma. Germline V gene data show CDR1 as SGHVS and CDR2 as FNYEAQ. Trimming pared 5 bases from V and 1 base from J, leaving 8 bases between. The CDR3 sequence is 13 residues long. In this sample, this clonotype turned up many times. TCRdb reanalysed the PCR reads using MiXCR and keeps one entry per CDR3 protein. The sample lists some 9,100 distinct CDR3 sequences; about a quarter were seen once. The clonotype comes from a male donor with retroperitoneal liposarcoma. The specimen was tumor tissue. The chain employs TRBV7-6 and TRBJ1-1; TRBD1 might be the D (6 bases). CDR3 coding DNA: TGTGCCAGCAGCCCCAGGGGGAACACTGAAGCTTTCTTT. Protein product: CASSPRGNTEAFF.